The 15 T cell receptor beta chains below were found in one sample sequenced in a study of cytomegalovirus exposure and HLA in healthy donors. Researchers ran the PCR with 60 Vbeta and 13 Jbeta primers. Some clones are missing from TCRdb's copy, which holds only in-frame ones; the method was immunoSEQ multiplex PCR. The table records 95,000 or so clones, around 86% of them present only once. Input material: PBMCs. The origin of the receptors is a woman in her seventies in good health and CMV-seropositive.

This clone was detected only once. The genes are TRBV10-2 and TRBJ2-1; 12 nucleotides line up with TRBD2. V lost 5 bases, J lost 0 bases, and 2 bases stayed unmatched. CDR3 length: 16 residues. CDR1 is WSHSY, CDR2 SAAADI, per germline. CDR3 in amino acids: CASSLAGGGSYNEQFF. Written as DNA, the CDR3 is TGCGCCAGCAGTCTAGCGGGAGGGGGCTCCTACAATGAGCAGTTCTTC.

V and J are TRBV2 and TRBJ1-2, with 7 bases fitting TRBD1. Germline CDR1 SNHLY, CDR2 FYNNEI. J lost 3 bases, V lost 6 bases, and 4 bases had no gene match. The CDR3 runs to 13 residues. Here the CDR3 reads CASSADRDYGYTF. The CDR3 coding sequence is TGTGCCAGCAGCGCTGACAGGGACTATGGCTACACCTTC. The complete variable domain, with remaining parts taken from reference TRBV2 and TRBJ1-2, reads EPEVTQTPSHQVTQMGQEVILRCVPISNHLYFYWYRQILGQKVEFLVSFYNNEISEKSEIFDDQFSVERPDGSNFTLKIRSTKLEDSAMYFCASSADRDYGYTFGSGTRLTVV.

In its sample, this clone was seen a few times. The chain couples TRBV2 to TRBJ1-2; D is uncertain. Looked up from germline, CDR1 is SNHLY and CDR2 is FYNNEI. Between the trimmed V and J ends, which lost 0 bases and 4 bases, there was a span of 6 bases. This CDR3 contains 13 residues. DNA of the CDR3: TGTGCCAGCAGTGAAGCGCCGAGCTATGGCTACACCTTC. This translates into CASSEAPSYGYTF. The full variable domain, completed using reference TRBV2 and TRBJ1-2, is EPEVTQTPSHQVTQMGQEVILRCVPISNHLYFYWYRQILGQKVEFLVSFYNNEISEKSEIFDDQFSVERPDGSNFTLKIRSTKLEDSAMYFCASSEAPSYGYTFGSGTRLTVV.

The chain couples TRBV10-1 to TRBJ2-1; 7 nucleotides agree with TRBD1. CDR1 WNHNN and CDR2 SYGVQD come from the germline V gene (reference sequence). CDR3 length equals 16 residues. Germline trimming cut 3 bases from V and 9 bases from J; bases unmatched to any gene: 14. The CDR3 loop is CASSDRGRGQGGEQFF. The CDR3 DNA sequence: TGCGCCAGCAGTGACCGAGGAAGGGGGCAGGGTGGTGAGCAGTTCTTC.

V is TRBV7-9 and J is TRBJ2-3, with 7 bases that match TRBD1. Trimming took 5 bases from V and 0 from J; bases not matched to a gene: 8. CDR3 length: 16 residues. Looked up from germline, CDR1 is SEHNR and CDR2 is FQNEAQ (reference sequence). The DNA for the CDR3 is TGTGCCAGCAGCCGAGTCCGGGACAGAAGCACAGATACGCAGTATTTT. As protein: CASSRVRDRSTDTQYF. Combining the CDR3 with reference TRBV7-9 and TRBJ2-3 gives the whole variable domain DTGVSQNPRHKITKRGQNVTFRCDPISEHNRLYWYRQTLGQGPEFLTYFQNEAQLEKSRLLSDRFSAERPKGSFSTLEIQRTEQGDSAMYLCASSRVRDRSTDTQYFGPGTRLTVL.

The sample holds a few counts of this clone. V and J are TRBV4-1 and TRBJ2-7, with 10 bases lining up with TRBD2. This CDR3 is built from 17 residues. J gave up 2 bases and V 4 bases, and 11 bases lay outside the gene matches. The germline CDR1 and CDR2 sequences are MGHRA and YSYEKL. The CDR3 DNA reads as TGCGCCAGCAGCCGAGGGCGCCTCGGGACTAGCGCCTACGAGCAGTACTTC. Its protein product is CASSRGRLGTSAYEQYF.

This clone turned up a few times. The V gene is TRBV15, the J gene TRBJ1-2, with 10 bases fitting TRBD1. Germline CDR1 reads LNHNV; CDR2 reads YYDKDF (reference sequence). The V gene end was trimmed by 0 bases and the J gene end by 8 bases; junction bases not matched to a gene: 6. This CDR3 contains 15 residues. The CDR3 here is CATSREDRGREGYTF. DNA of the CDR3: TGTGCCACCAGCAGAGAAGACAGGGGGCGAGAAGGCTACACCTTC.

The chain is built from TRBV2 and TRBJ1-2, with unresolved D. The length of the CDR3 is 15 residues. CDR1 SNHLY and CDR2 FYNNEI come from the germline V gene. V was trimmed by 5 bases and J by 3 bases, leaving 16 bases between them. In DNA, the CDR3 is TGTGCCAGCAGTCTTGGGCCCAACGGGGACTATGGCTACACCTTC. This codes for CASSLGPNGDYGYTF.

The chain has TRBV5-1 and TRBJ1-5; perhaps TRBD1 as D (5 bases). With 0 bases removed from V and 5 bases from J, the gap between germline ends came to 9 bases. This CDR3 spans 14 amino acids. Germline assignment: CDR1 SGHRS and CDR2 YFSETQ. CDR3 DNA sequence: TGCGCCAGCAGCTTGGCGGCAGGGCATCAGCCCCAGCATTTT. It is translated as CASSLAAGHQPQHF.

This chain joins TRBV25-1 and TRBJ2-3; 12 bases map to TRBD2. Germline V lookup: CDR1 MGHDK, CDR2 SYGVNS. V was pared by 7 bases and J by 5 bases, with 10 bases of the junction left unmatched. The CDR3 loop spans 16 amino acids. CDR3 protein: CASTEGLAGGVDTQYF. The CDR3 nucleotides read TGTGCCAGCACCGAGGGTCTAGCGGGGGGGGTAGATACGCAGTATTTT.

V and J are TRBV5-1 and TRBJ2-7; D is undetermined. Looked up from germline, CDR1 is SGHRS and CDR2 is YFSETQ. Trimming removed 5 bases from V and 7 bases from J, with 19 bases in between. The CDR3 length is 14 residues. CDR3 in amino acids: CASSLFSGPPEQYF. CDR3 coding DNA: TGCGCCAGCAGTCTATTTTCCGGTCCCCCGGAGCAGTACTTC.

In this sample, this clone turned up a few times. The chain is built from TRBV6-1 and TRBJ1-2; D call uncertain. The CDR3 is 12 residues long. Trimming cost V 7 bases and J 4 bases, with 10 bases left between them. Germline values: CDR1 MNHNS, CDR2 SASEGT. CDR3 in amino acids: CASTDTLYGYTF. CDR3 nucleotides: TGTGCCAGCACCGATACTCTCTATGGCTACACCTTC.

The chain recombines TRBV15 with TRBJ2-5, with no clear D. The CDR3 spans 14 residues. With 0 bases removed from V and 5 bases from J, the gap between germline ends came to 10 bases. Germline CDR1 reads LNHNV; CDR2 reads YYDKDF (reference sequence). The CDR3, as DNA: TGTGCCACCAGCAGAGATATGGCAGTGGAGACCCAGTACTTC. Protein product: CATSRDMAVETQYF.

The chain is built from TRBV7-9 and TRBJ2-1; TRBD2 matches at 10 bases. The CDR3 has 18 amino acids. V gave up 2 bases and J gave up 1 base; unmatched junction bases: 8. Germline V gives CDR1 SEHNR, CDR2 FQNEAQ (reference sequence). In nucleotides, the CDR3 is TGTGCCAGCAGCTTATCGCCTAGCGGGAGTGGGTCCTACAATGAGCAGTTCTTC. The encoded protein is CASSLSPSGSGSYNEQFF.

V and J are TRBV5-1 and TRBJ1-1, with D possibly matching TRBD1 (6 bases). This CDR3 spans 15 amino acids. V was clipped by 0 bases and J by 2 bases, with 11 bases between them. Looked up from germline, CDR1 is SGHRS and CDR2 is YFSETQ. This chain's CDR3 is CASSLEARGNTEAFF. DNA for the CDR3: TGCGCCAGCAGCTTGGAGGCCAGGGGCAACACTGAAGCTTTCTTT.